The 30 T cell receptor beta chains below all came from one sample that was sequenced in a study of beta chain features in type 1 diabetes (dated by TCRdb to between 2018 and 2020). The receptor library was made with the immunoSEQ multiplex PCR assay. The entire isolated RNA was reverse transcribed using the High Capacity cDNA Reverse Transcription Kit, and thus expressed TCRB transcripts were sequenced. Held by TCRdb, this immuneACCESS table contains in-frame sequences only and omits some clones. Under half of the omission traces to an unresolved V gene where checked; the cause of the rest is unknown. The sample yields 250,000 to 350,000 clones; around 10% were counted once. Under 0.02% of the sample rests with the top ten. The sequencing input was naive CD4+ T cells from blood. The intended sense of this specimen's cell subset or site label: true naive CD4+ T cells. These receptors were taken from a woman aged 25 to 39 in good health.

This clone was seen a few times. CDR3 amino acids: CASSEGLASEQYF. The DNA for the CDR3 is TGTGCCAGCAGCGAGGGACTAGCTAGCGAGCAGTACTTC. The chain combines TRBV9 with TRBJ2-7, with TRBD2 matching 9 bases. CDR1 is SGDLS and CDR2 is YYNGEE in the germline V gene. Germline trimming cut 3 bases from V and 6 bases from J; bases unmatched to any gene: 4. The CDR3 sequence is 13 residues long.

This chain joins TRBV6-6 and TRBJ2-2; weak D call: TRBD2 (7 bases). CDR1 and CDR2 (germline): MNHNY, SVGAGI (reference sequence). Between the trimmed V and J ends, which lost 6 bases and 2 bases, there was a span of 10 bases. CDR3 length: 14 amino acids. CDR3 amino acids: CASRGGHNTGELFF. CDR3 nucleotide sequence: TGTGCCAGCAGGGGGGGGCACAACACCGGGGAGCTGTTTTTT.

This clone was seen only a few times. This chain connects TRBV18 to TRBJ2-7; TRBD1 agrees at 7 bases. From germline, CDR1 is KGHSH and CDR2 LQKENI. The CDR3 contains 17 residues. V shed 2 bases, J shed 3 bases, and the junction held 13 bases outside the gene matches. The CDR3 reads CASSPYKAPGTDYEQYF. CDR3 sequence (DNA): TGTGCCAGCTCACCATACAAGGCTCCGGGGACAGACTACGAGCAGTACTTC.

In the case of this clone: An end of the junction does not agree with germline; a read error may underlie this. For the CDR3, the DNA is TGCAGCGTTGCGTTTCTAGCGGACAGCACCAGGGAGCTGTTTTTT. As protein: CSVAFLADSTRELFF. This chain links TRBV29-1 with TRBJ2-2; possible D gene TRBD2, 7 bases. From germline, CDR1 is SQVTM and CDR2 ANQGSEA. This CDR3 comprises 15 residues.

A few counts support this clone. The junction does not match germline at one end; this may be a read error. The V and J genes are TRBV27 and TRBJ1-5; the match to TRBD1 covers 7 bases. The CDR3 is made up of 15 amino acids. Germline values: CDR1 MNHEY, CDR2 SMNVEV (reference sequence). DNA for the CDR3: TGTGCCAGCAGCTCCTTAGGGGGCGAGAATCGGCCCCAGCATTTT. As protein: CASSSLGGENRPQHF.

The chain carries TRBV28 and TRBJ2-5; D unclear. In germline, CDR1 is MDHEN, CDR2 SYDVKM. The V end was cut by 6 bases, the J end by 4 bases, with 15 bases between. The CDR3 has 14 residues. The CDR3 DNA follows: TGTGCCAGCAGGCCCGAGGCGATCGCAGAGACCCAGTACTTC. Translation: CASRPEAIAETQYF.

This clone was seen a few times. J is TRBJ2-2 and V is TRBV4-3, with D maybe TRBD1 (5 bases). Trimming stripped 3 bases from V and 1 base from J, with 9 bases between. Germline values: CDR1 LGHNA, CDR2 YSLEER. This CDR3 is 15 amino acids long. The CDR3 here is CASSQEDRNTGELFF. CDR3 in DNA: TGCGCCAGCAGCCAGGAAGACAGGAACACCGGGGAGCTGTTTTTT.

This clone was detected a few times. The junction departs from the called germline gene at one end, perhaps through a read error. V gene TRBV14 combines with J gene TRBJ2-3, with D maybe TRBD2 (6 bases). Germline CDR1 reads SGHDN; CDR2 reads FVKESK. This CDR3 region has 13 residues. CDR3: CASSRTSIDTQYF. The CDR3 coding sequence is TGTGCCAGCAGCCGCACTAGCATAGATACGCAGTATTTT.

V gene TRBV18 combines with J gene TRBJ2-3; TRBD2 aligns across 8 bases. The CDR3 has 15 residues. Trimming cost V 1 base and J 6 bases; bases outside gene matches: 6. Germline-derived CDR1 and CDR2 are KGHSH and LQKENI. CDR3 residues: CASSPLAGGVDTQYF. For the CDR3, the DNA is TGTGCCAGCTCACCACTGGCGGGGGGCGTGGATACGCAGTATTTT.

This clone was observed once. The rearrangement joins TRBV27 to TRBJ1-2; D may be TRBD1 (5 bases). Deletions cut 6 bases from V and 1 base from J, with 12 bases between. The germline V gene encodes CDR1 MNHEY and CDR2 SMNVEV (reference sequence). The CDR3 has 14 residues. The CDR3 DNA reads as TGTGCCAGCAGACACGGGGGGGATAACTATGGCTACACCTTC. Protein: CASRHGGDNYGYTF.

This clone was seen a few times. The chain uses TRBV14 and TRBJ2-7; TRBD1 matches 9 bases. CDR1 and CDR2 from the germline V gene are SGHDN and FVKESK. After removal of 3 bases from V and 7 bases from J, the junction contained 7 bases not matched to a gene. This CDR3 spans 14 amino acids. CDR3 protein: CASSHLQTGGEQYF. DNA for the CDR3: TGTGCCAGCAGCCACCTCCAGACAGGGGGTGAGCAGTACTTC.

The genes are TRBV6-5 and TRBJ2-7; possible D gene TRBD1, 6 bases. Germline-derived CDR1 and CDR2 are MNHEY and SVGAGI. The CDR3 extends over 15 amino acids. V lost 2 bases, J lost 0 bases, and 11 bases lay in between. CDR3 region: CASSYADSLSYEQYF. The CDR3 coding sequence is TGTGCCAGCAGTTACGCGGACAGCCTCTCCTACGAGCAGTACTTC.

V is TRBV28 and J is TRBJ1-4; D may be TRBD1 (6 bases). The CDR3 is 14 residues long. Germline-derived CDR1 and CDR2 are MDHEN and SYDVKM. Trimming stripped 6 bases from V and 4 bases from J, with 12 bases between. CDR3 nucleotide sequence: TGTGCCAGCAGCCTGGGACAAAGTAATGAAAAACTGTTTTTT. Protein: CASSLGQSNEKLFF.

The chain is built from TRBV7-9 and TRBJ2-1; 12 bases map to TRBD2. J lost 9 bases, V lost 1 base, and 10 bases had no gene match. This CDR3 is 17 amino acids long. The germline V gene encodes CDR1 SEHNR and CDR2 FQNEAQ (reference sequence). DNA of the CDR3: TGTGCCAGCAGCTTAGACCCCCGACTAGCGGGAGCGAGTGAGCAGTTCTTC. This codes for CASSLDPRLAGASEQFF.

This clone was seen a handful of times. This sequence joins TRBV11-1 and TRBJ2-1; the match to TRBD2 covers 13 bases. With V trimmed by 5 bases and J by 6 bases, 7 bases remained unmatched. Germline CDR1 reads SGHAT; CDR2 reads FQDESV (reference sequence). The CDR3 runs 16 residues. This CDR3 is CASSALLAGGSNEQFF. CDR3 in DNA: TGTGCCAGCAGCGCCTTACTAGCGGGAGGGAGCAATGAGCAGTTCTTC.

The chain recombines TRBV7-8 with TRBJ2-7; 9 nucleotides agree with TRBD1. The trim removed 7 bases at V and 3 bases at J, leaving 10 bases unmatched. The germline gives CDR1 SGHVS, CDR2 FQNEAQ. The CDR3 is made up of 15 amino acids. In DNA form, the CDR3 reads TGTGCCAGCACCATACGGACAGGGGAAGGCTACGAGCAGTACTTC. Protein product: CASTIRTGEGYEQYF.

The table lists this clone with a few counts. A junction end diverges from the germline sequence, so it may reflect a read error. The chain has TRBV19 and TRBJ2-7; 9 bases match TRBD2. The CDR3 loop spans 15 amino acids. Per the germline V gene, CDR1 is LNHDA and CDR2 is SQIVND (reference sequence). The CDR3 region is CASSKTSGSSFEQYF. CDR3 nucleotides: TGTGCCAGTAGCAAGACTAGCGGTTCCTCCTTCGAGCAGTACTTC.

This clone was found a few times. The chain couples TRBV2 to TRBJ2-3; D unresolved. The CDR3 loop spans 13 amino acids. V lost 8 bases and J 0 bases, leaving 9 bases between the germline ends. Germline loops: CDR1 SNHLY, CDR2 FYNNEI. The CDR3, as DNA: TGTGCCAGCGGCCTAGGTAGCACAGATACGCAGTATTTT. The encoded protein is CASGLGSTDTQYF. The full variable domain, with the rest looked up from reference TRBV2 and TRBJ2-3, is EPEVTQTPSHQVTQMGQEVILRCVPISNHLYFYWYRQILGQKVEFLVSFYNNEISEKSEIFDDQFSVERPDGSNFTLKIRSTKLEDSAMYFCASGLGSTDTQYFGPGTRLTVL.

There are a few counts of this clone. For the CDR3, the DNA is TGTGCCAGCAGCACAGGGGGTCCATTCTACGAGCAGTACTTC. This translates into CASSTGGPFYEQYF. The V gene is TRBV28, the J gene TRBJ2-7, with 8 bases lining up with TRBD1. This CDR3 is built from 14 residues. In germline, CDR1 is MDHEN, CDR2 SYDVKM. After removal of 6 bases from V and 3 bases from J, the junction contained 7 bases not matched to a gene. The full variable domain, its missing parts supplied by reference TRBV28 and TRBJ2-7, is DVKVTQSSRYLVKRTGEKVFLECVQDMDHENMFWYRQDPGLGLRLIYFSYDVKMKEKGDIPEGYSVSREKKERFSLILESASTNQTSMYLCASSTGGPFYEQYFGPGTRLTVT.

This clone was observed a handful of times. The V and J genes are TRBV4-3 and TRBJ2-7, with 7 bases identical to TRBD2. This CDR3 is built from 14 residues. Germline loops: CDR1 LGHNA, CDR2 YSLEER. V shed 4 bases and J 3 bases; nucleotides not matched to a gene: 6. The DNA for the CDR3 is TGCGCCAGCAGCCCCTCGAGGACTAGCTACGAGCAGTACTTC. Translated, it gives CASSPSRTSYEQYF.

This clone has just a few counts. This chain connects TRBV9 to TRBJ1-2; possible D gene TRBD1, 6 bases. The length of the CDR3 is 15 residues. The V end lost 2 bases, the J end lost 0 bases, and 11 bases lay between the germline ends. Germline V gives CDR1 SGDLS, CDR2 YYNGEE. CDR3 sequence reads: CASSVRQDPNYGYTF. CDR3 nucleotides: TGTGCCAGCAGCGTCCGACAGGACCCTAACTATGGCTACACCTTC.

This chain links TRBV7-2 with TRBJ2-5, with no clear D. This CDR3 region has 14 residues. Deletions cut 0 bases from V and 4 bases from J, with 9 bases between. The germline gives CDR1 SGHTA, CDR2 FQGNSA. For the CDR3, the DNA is TGTGCCAGCAGCTTAGCGGGTCTAGGAGAGACCCAGTACTTC. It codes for CASSLAGLGETQYF.

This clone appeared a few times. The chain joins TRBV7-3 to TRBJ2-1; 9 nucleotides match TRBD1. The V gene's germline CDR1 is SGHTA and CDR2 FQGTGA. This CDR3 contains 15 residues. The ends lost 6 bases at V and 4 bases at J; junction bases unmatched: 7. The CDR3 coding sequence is TGTGCCAGCAGGGACCTTGGACAGGGGTACAATGAGCAGTTCTTC. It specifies CASRDLGQGYNEQFF.

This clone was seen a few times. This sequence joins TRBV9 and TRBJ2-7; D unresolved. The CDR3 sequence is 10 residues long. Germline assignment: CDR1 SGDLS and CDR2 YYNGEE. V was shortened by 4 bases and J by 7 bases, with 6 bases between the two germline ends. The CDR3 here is CASSPPEQYF. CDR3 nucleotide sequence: TGTGCCAGCAGCCCCCCGGAGCAGTACTTC.

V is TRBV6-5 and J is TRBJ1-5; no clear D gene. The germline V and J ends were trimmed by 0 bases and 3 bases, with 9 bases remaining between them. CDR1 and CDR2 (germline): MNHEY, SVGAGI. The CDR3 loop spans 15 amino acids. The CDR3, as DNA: TGTGCCAGCAGTTACTCTAGAGGGAACAATCAGCCCCAGCATTTT. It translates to CASSYSRGNNQPQHF.

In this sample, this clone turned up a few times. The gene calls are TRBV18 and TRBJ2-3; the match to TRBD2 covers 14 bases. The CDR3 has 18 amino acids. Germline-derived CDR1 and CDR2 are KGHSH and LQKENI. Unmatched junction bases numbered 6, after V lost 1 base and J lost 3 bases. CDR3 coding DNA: TGTGCCAGCTCACCACTTAGACTAGCGGGAGGGCCTACAGATACGCAGTATTTT. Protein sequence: CASSPLRLAGGPTDTQYF. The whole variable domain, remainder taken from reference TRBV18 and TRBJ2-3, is NAGVMQNPRHLVRRRGQEARLRCSPMKGHSHVYWYRQLPEEGLKFMVYLQKENIIDESGMPKERFSAEFPKEGPSILRIQQVVRGDSAAYFCASSPLRLAGGPTDTQYFGPGTRLTVL.

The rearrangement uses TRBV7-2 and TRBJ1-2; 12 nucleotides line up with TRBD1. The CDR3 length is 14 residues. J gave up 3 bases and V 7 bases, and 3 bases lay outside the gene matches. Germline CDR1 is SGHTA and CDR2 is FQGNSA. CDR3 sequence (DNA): TGTGCCAGCACCGGGACAGGGGGCGACTATGGCTACACCTTC. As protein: CASTGTGGDYGYTF.

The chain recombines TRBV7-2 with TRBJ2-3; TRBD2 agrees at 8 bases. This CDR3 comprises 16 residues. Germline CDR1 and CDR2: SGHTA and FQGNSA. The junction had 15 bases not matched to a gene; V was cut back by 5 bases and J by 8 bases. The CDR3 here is CASSQGYGRARVTQYF. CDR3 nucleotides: TGTGCCAGCAGCCAGGGATACGGGAGGGCCCGTGTTACGCAGTATTTT.

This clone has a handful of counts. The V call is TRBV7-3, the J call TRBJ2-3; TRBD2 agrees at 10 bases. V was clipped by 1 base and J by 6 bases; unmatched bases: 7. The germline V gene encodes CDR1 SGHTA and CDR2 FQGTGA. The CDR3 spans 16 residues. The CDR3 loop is CASSLRLAGESDTQYF. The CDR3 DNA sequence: TGTGCCAGCAGCTTAAGGCTAGCGGGAGAGTCGGATACGCAGTATTTT.

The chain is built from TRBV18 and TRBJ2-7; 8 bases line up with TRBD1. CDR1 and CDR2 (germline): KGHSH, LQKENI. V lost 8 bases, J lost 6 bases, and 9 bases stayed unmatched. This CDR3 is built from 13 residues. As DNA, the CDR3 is TGTGCCAGCCACCAAACTACAGGGGGCGAGCAGTACTTC. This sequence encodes CASHQTTGGEQYF.